This T cell receptor (beta chain) stems from a study of T-cell reconstitution after alpha-beta-depleted transplantation in children. During its preparation, the TCRbeta library received unique molecular identifiers. TCRdb processed the PCR reads anew with MiXCR; each CDR3 protein has one entry. The repertoire holds 250,000 to 350,000 distinct CDR3 sequences, with more than 8% as singletons. There are a few counts of this clonotype. J gave up 0 bases and V 6 bases, and 4 bases lay outside the gene matches. The CDR3 consists of 14 residues. The source material was PBMCs from the stem cell graft donor, sampled from the stem cell graft. This TCR was sampled from a human donor who donated a stem cell graft to a child with SCID. The rearrangement joins TRBV12-3 or TRBV12-4 to TRBJ1-1, with 7 bases fitting TRBD1. CDR3 nucleotides: TGTGCCAGCAGCTCAGGGGGGCTGAACACTGAAGCTTTCTTT. Translation gives CASSSGGLNTEAFF.